Sequencing of this T cell receptor (beta chain) was carried out in a study of shared clonotypes between healthy human individuals. Looking at the study overall: A couple of female and a few male donors aged 18 to 49 were enrolled.

The assay used deep level. TCRdb's copy holds only in-frame clones and misses some; the assay was immunoSEQ multiplex PCR. Among 900,000 to 1,200,000 clones listed, 78% were seen once. The sample was memory CD4+ T cells from PBMCs. As for subset: CD45RA-negative fraction. This TCR was sampled from a young man in good health. Some clones in this sample may be carry-over from other donors' samples.

This CDR3 is CASVLRGVEAFF. The CDR3 DNA is TGTGCCAGTGTGCTTCGGGGAGTTGAAGCTTTCTTT. This chain uses TRBV19 with TRBJ1-1; D gene ambiguous. CDR3 length: 12 residues. V was cut by 8 bases and J by 7 bases, with 14 bases left in between. Germline values: CDR1 LNHDA, CDR2 SQIVND (reference sequence). Full variable domain (outside the CDR3, taken from reference TRBV19 and TRBJ1-1): DGGITQSPKYLFRKEGQNVTLSCEQNLNHDAMYWYRQDPGQGLRLIYYSQIVNDFQKGDIAEGYSVSREKKESFPLTVTSAQKNPTAFYLCASVLRGVEAFFGQGTRLTVV.